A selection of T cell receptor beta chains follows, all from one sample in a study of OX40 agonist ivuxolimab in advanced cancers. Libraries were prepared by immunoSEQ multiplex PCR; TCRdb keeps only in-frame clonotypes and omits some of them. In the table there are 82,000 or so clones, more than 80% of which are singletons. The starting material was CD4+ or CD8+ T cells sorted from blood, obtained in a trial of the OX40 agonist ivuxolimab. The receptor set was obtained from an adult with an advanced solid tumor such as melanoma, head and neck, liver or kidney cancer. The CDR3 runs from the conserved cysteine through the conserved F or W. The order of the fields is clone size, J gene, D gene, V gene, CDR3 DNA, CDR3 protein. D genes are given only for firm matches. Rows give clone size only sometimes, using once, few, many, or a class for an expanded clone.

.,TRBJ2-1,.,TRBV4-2,TGTGCCAGCAGCCAAGTCAAACTAGCCTCCTACAATGAGCAGTTCTTC,CASSQVKLASYNEQFF
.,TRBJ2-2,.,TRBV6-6,TGTGCCAGCAGCCCCCCGGGCAGGGACACCGGGGAGCTGTTTTTT,CASSPPGRDTGELFF
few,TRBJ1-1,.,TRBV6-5,TGTGCCAGCAGGCTCCAGGCGAACACTGAAGCTTTCTTT,CASRLQANTEAFF
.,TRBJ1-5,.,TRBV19,TGTGCCAGTAGTATCGGACAGAGTAGCAATCAGCCCCAGCATTTT,CASSIGQSSNQPQHF
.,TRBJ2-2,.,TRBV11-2,TGTGCCAGCAGTGCAGGGGCCCGACCCGGGGAGCTGTTTTTT,CASSAGARPGELFF
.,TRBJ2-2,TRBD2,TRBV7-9,TGTGCCAGCATACTCCTAGCGGGGACTACCGGGGAGCTGTTTTTT,CASILLAGTTGELFF
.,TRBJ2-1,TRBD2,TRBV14,TGTGCCAGCAGCCAAGTAGTGCGGGGGGGACAGTTCTTC,CASSQVVRGGQFF
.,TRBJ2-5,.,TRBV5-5,TGTGCCAGCAGTTACTGGGGCGAAGAGACCCAGTACTTC,CASSYWGEETQYF
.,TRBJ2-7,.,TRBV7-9,TGTGCCAGCAGCCTTCTGGCGGACGAGCAGTACTTC,CASSLLADEQYF
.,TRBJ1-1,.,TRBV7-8,TGTGCCACCAAGGGGCAGGGGTCTAACACTGAAGCTTTCTTT,CATKGQGSNTEAFF
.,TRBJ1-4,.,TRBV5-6,TGTGCCAGCAGCTTGTTGGCCGGAGCAACTAATGAAAAACTGTTTTTT,CASSLLAGATNEKLFF
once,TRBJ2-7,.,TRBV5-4,TGTGCCAGCAGCTTGGGAGTCAGGGATCCCTACGAGCAGTACTTC,CASSLGVRDPYEQYF
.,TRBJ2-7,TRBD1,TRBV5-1,TGCGCCAGCAGCTTACAGGGGACCTCCTACGAGCAGTACTTC,CASSLQGTSYEQYF
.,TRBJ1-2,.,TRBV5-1,TGCGCCAGCAGCTTAGGGACAACCAGAAGTGGCTACACCTTC,CASSLGTTRSGYTF
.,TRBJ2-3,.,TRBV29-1,TGCAGCGTTGAATCCGGAGAGGGCACAGATACGCAGTATTTT,CSVESGEGTDTQYF
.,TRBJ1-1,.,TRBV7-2,TGTGCCAGCAGCTTAGGATTGGGCACTGAAGCTTTCTTT,CASSLGLGTEAFF
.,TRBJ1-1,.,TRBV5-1,TGCGCCAGCAGCCAAATCAGGGCGGGGAACACTGAAGCTTTCTTT,CASSQIRAGNTEAFF